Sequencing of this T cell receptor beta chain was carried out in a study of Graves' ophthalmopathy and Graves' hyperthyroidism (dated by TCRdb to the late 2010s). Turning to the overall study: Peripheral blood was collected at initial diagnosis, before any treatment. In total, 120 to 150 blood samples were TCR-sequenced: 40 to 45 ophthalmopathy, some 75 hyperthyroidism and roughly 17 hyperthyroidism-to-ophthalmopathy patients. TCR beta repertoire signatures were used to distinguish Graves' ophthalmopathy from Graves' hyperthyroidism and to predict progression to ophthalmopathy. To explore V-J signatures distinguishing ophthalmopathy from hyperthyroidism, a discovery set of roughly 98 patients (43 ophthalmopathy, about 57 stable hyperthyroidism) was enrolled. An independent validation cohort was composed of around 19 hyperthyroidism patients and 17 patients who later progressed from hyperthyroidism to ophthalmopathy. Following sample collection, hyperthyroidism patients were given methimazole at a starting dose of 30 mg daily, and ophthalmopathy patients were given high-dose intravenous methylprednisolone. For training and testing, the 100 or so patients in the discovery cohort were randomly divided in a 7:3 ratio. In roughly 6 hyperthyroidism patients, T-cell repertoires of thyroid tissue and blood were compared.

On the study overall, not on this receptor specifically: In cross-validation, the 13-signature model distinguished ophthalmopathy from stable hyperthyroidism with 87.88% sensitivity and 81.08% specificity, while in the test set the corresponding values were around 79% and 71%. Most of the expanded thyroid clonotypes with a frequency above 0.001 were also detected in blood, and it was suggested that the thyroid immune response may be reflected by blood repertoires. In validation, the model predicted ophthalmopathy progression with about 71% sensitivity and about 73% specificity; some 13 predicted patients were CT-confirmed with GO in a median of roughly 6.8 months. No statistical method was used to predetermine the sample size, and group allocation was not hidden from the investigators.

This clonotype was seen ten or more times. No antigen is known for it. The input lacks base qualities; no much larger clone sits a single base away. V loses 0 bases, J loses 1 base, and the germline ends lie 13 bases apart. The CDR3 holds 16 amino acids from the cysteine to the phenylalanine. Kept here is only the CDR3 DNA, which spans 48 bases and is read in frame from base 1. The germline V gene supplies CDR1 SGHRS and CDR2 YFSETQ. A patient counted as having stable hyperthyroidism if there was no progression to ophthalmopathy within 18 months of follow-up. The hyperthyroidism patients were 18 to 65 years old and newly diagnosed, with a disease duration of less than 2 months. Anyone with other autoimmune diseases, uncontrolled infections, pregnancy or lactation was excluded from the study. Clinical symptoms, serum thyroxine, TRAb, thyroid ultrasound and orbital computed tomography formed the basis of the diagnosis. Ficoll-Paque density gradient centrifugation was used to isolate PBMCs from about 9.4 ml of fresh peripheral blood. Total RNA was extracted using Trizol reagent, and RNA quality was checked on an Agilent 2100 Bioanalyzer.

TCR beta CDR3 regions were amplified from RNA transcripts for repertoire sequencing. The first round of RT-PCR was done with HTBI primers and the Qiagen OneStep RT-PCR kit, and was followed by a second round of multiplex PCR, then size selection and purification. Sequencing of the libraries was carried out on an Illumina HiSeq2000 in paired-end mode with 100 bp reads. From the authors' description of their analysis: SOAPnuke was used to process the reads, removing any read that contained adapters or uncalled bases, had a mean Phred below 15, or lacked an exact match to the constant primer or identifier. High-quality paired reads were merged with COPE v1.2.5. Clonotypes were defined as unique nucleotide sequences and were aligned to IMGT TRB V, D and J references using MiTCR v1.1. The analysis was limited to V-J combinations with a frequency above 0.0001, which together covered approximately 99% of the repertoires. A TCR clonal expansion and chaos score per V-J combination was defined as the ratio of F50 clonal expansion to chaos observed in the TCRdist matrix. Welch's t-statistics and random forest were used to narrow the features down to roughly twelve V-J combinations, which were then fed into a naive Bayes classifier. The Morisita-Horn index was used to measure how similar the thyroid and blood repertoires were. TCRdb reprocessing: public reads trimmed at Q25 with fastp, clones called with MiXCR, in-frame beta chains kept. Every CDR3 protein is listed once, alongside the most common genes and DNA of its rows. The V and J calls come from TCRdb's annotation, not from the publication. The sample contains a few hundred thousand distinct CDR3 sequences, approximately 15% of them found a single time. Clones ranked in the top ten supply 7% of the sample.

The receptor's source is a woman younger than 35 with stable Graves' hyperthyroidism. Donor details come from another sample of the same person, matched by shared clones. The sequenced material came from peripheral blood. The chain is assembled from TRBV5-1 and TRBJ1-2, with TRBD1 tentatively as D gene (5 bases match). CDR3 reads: CASSLVRGPHNYGYTF. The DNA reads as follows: TGCGCCAGCAGCTTGGTTAGGGGCCCACATAACTATGGCTACACCTTC.